Sequencing of this TCR beta chain was carried out in a study of T-cell reconstitution after alpha-beta-depleted transplantation in children. Preparing the TCRbeta library involved the use of unique molecular identifiers. TCRdb processed the PCR reads anew with MiXCR; each CDR3 protein has one entry. Among 300,000 or so distinct CDR3 sequences listed, 23% were seen once. The ends lost 2 bases at V and 3 bases at J; junction bases unmatched: 5. Germline CDR1 SNHLY, CDR2 FYNNEI. The CDR3 totals 16 residues. Source: PBMCs, mostly from graft donor cells, taken 180 days after TCRalphabeta/CD19-depleted stem cell transplant. This TCR was recovered from a male patient between 5 and 17 years old who had a stem cell transplant for acute lymphoblastic leukemia, so the T cells may come from the graft donor. This chain joins TRBV2 and TRBJ2-3, with 10 bases identical to TRBD2. This chain's CDR3 is CASSEFSGGATDTQYF. In nucleotides, the CDR3 is TGTGCCAGCAGTGAATTCAGCGGGGGGGCAACAGATACGCAGTATTTT.